The 15 T cell receptor beta chains listed next were all sequenced from one sample in a study of blood T cell repertoires in COVID-19. Sequencing was performed with immunoSEQ multiplex PCR; in TCRdb, only in-frame clones are kept and a portion is missing. In the table there are 100,000 to 110,000 clones, 85% of which are singletons. Sequenced input: peripheral blood. Receptor source: a man in his forties or fifties with active or convalescent COVID-19.

This clone turned up a few times. The chain combines TRBV11-2 with TRBJ2-7, with 11 bases aligning to TRBD2. CDR1 is SGHAT and CDR2 is FQNNGV in the germline V gene. V was pared by 4 bases and J by 1 base, with 0 bases of the junction left unmatched. The CDR3 has 14 residues. CDR3 nucleotides: TGTGCCAGCAGCTGGACTAGCGGGTCCTACGAGCAGTACTTC. It codes for CASSWTSGSYEQYF.

This clone was picked up a small number of times. The chain links TRBV3-1 (or the pseudogene TRBV3-2) to TRBJ1-2; unclear D gene. This CDR3 is 14 amino acids long. Germline lookup yields CDR1 LGHDT and CDR2 YNNKEL (reference sequence). Trimming took 1 base from V and 4 from J, leaving 10 bases between them. The CDR3 spells CASSQVQSSYGYTF. In DNA, the CDR3 is TGTGCCAGCAGCCAAGTTCAGTCTTCCTATGGCTACACCTTC.

The CDR3: CAAQGAGGELFF. The DNA for the CDR3 is TGTGCCGCACAGGGGGCGGGCGGGGAGCTGTTTTTT. The chain employs TRBV10-3 and TRBJ2-2; 9 bases line up with TRBD1. CDR3 length: 12 amino acids. After removal of 11 bases from V and 7 bases from J, the junction contained 5 bases not matched to a gene. The germline V gene has CDR1 ENHRY and CDR2 SYGVKD.

The chain is built from TRBV24-1 and TRBJ2-7, with D possibly TRBD1 on 6 matching bases. The germline gives CDR1 KGHDR, CDR2 SFDVKD. The CDR3 runs to 11 residues. V gave up 9 bases and J gave up 5 bases, with 10 bases separating them. In DNA form, the CDR3 reads TGTGCCACCCGGGACAACAACGAGCAGTACTTC. Residues: CATRDNNEQYF.

This clone was counted only a few times. The V gene is TRBV3-1 (or the pseudogene TRBV3-2), the J gene TRBJ2-3; D may be TRBD2 (6 bases). CDR1 and CDR2 (germline): LGHDT, YNNKEL (reference sequence). V was shortened by 0 bases and J by 2 bases, with 21 bases between the two germline ends. This CDR3 contains 19 residues. CDR3 sequence reads: CASSQDGLIGGSSTDTQYF. The CDR3 bases are TGTGCCAGCAGCCAAGATGGGTTGATTGGAGGGAGTTCCACAGATACGCAGTATTTT.

This clone was recorded only once. V gene TRBV9 combines with J gene TRBJ2-7; the match to TRBD1 covers 7 bases. V dropped 4 bases and J dropped 6; count of bases not matched to a gene: 7. Germline V gene lookup returns CDR1 SGDLS and CDR2 YYNGEE. The CDR3 is 13 amino acids. The CDR3 DNA sequence: TGTGCCAGCAGCCCGACAGGGTATAGCGAGCAGTACTTC. Its protein product is CASSPTGYSEQYF.

V usage is TRBV5-1 and J usage is TRBJ2-4, with 10 bases aligning to TRBD2. The ends lost 0 bases at V and 13 bases at J; junction bases unmatched: 10. Germline V CDR1 and CDR2: SGHRS, YFSETQ. CDR3 length: 15 residues. CDR3 residues: CASSLGLAGVQTQYF. The CDR3 nucleotides are TGCGCCAGCAGCTTGGGACTAGCGGGCGTCCAGACGCAGTACTTC. Using reference TRBV5-1 and TRBJ2-4 for the parts outside the CDR3, the full variable domain is KAGVTQTPRYLIKTRGQQVTLSCSPISGHRSVSWYQQTPGQGLQFLFEYFSETQRNKGNFPGRFSGRQFSNSRSEMNVSTLELGDSALYLCASSLGLAGVQTQYFGAGTRLSVL.

The V and J genes are TRBV3-1 (or the pseudogene TRBV3-2) and TRBJ1-5, with D tentatively TRBD1 (5 bases). This CDR3 is built from 13 residues. Per germline, CDR1 LGHDT and CDR2 YNNKEL (reference sequence). V lost 3 bases and J 3 bases, leaving 6 bases between the germline ends. The CDR3 region is CASSQGLNQPQHF. The CDR3 DNA is TGTGCCAGCAGCCAGGGACTCAATCAGCCCCAGCATTTT.

CDR3 amino acids: CASSPRTGADTQYF. CDR3 bases: TGTGCCAGTAGTCCGCGGACAGGGGCAGATACGCAGTATTTT. The chain recombines TRBV19 with TRBJ2-3, with 9 nucleotides matching TRBD1. This CDR3 comprises 14 residues. Trimming took 5 bases from V and 4 from J; bases not matched to a gene: 4. CDR1 and CDR2 from the germline V gene are LNHDA and SQIVND (reference sequence).

The V call is TRBV5-1, the J call TRBJ2-7; D not resolved. Germline V lookup: CDR1 SGHRS, CDR2 YFSETQ. Trimming took 6 bases from V and 0 from J, leaving 13 bases between them. There are 14 residues in the CDR3. CDR3 residues: CASNPGRHSYEQYF. The CDR3 coding sequence is TGCGCCAGCAACCCCGGCAGGCACTCCTACGAGCAGTACTTC.

This clone was found once. J is TRBJ2-5 and V is TRBV15; D not certain. Germline V gives CDR1 LNHNV, CDR2 YYDKDF (reference sequence). The V and J ends lost 8 bases and 4 bases respectively, with 14 bases between them. The CDR3 runs to 13 residues. As DNA, the CDR3 is TGTGCCACCTCGTTGAGGTTGAGAGAGACCCAGTACTTC. This encodes CATSLRLRETQYF.

The rearrangement uses TRBV28 and TRBJ2-1; 7 nucleotides agree with TRBD1. The CDR3 covers 13 residues. Looked up from germline, CDR1 is MDHEN and CDR2 is SYDVKM. V lost 5 bases, J lost 3 bases, and 1 base stayed unmatched. CDR3 amino acids: CASSRDSYNEQFF. The CDR3 bases are TGTGCCAGCAGTAGGGACAGCTACAATGAGCAGTTCTTC.

The chain links TRBV19 to TRBJ1-6; D is possibly TRBD1 (5 bases). The V gene's germline CDR1 is LNHDA and CDR2 SQIVND (reference sequence). V lost 4 bases, J lost 6 bases, and 13 bases lay in between. The CDR3 is 15 residues long. For the CDR3, the DNA is TGTGCCAGTAGTACTTCTCAGGGTTCTAATTCACCCCTCCACTTT. This translates into CASSTSQGSNSPLHF.

The V gene is TRBV5-1, the J gene TRBJ2-3; 9 positions agree with TRBD2. The germline V gene encodes CDR1 SGHRS and CDR2 YFSETQ. The CDR3 sequence is 16 residues long. V trimming: 4 bases; J trimming: 1 base; junction bases outside the gene matches: 7. CDR3 bases: TGCGCCAGCAGCCCGTTCCTAGCGGGACGCACAGATACGCAGTATTTT. It specifies CASSPFLAGRTDTQYF.

This clone was observed once. V is TRBV2 and J is TRBJ1-6, with 12 bases matching TRBD1. Unmatched junction bases numbered 14, after V lost 8 bases and J lost 6 bases. Germline V gene data show CDR1 as SNHLY and CDR2 as FYNNEI. The CDR3 runs 18 residues. The CDR3 region has the DNA TGTGCCAGCTCGGTGGGGACAGGGGGCCCGGGGATTAATTCACCCCTCCACTTT. Encoded protein: CASSVGTGGPGINSPLHF.